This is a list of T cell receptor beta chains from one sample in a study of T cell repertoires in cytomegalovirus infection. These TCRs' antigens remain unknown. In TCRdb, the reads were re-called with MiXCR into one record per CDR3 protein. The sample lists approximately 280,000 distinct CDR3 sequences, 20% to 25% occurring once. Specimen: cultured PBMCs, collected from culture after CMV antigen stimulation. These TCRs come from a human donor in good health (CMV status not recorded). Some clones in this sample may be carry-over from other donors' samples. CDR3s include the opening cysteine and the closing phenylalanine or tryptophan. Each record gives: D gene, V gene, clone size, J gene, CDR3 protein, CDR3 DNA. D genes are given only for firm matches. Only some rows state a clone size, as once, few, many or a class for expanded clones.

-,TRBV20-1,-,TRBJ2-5,CSARRLGAYQETQYF,TGCAGTGCTCGCCGACTAGGAGCGTACCAAGAGACCCAGTACTTC
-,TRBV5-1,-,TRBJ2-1,CASSLAPGSNEQFF,TGCGCCAGCAGCTTGGCCCCGGGAAGCAATGAGCAGTTCTTC
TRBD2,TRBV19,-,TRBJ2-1,CASSTPSGISYNEQFF,TGTGCCAGTAGTACCCCTAGCGGGATATCCTACAATGAGCAGTTCTTC
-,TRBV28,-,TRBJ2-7,CASSSPAEKSYEQYF,TGTGCCAGCAGTTCCCCGGCCGAGAAGTCCTACGAGCAGTACTTC
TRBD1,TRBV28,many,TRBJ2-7,CAIQPGQVPSTQYF,TGTGCCATCCAACCGGGACAGGTACCCTCAACGCAGTACTTC
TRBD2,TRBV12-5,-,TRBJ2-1,CASGLAGSSLQFF,TGTGCTAGTGGACTAGCGGGATCTTCCTTGCAGTTCTTC
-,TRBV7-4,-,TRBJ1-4,CASSLPAGAVKLFF,TGTGCCAGCAGCTTACCCGCTGGGGCTGTAAAACTGTTTTTT
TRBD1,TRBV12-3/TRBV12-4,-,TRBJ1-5,CASILKTGYSQPQHF,TGTGCCAGCATCCTGAAGACAGGGTATTCTCAGCCCCAGCATTTT
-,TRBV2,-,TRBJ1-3,CALQRGNTIYF,TGTGCCCTCCAGAGGGGCAACACCATATATTTT
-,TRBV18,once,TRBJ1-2,CASSPRATDNYGYTF,TGTGCCAGCTCACCACGAGCAACAGATAACTATGGCTACACCTTC
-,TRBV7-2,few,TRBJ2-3,CASSLLASLPDTQYF,TGTGCCAGCAGCTTGTTGGCGAGTTTGCCAGATACGCAGTATTTT
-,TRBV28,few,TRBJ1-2,CASSLVEGYYGYTF,TGTGCCAGCAGTCTTGTTGAGGGTTACTATGGCTACACCTTC
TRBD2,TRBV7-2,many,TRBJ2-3,CASSLAASGGVADTQYF,TGTGCCAGCAGCTTAGCCGCTAGCGGGGGGGTTGCGGATACGCAGTATTTT
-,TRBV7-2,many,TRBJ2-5,CASSLRVSETQYF,TGTGCCAGCAGCTTAAGGGTCTCGGAGACCCAGTACTTC
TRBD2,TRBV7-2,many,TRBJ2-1,CASSFGLAGGGEQFF,TGTGCCAGCAGCTTTGGACTAGCTGGGGGGGGGGAGCAGTTCTTC
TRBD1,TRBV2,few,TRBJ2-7,CASTRQGYEQYF,TGTGCCAGCACCCGACAGGGCTACGAGCAGTACTTC
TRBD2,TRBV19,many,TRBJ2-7,CASKPLGTSGSYEQYF,TGTGCCAGTAAGCCCCTCGGGACTAGCGGGAGCTACGAGCAGTACTTC
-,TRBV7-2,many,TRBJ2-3,CASSSPGAGSRTDTQYF,TGTGCCAGCAGCTCCCCAGGGGCGGGAAGTCGCACAGATACGCAGTATTTT
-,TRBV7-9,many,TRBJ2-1,CASSLLRSYNEQFF,TGTGCCAGCAGCTTGCTGCGCTCCTACAATGAGCAGTTCTTC
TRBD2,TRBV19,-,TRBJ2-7,CASSTRGGSIGPYEQYF,TGTGCCAGTAGTACGAGAGGCGGGAGTATTGGGCCCTACGAGCAGTACTTC
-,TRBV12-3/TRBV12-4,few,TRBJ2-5,CASSFAGSLSQTQYF,TGTGCCAGCAGTTTCGCTGGGTCTCTCTCCCAGACCCAGTACTTC
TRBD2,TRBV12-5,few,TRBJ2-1,CASGLVVASGSSNNEQFF,TGTGCTAGTGGTTTGGTAGTGGCTAGCGGGAGTTCCAACAATGAGCAGTTCTTC
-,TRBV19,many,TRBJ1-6,CASSILGLNNSPLHF,TGTGCCAGTAGTATTCTGGGGCTAAATAATTCACCCCTCCACTTT